This T cell receptor beta chain derives from a study of blood T cell repertoires in COVID-19. Study-level background: Spain, Italy and the United States supplied samples that represented acute and convalescent COVID-19. The analysed material was cDNA or gDNA that came from T cells, B-cell-depleted T cells, or PBMCs.

Per germline, CDR1 KGHSH and CDR2 LQKENI. Trimming at V came to 2 bases and at J to 5 bases, leaving 8 bases not matched to a gene. The CDR3 consists of 15 residues. Only a few counts were recorded for this clone. Per the original methods: Quantification of nucleated cells was approximated via reference gene primer amplification. This table comes from immunoSEQ multiplex PCR, and its TCRdb copy is limited to in-frame clones, with some not included. Clone size and the V and J calls come from that table; the DNA yielded D and trimming. The sample lists approximately 62,000 clones; around four fifths were seen once.

The sequenced material came from peripheral blood. The chain is built from TRBV18 and TRBJ1-2, with 7 bases identical to TRBD1. The TCR was taken from a woman aged 50 to 65 with active or convalescent COVID-19. This CDR3 reads CASSPFYRGEYGYTF. The CDR3 DNA follows: TGTGCCAGCTCACCATTCTACAGGGGAGAGTATGGCTACACCTTC.